This T cell receptor (beta chain) was identified during a study of blood T cell repertoires in COVID-19. Profiled with immunoSEQ multiplex PCR; TCRdb holds only in-frame clones, not every one. The data contain 150,000 to 200,000 clones, approximately 84% of them seen just once; the ten biggest clones take up about a fifth. Looked up from germline, CDR1 is SGHRS and CDR2 is YFSETQ. V lost 5 bases to trimming and J lost 8 bases; unmatched junction nucleotides: 8. This CDR3 has 15 amino acids. Sequencing was done on a sample of peripheral blood. This receptor was taken from a woman older than 75 with acute or convalescent COVID-19. The V gene is TRBV5-1, the J gene TRBJ2-2; 11 bases fit TRBD2. CDR3 region: CASRELAGGPGELFF. DNA of the CDR3: TGCGCCAGCAGAGAGTTAGCGGGAGGGCCGGGGGAGCTGTTTTTT.